Each of the 25 T cell receptor beta chains below was sequenced from the same sample in a study of CD8+CD57+ T cells in acquired aplastic anemia. It was genomic DNA that served as the template for profiling TCR beta VDJ and CDR3. Via MiXCR, TCRdb re-called the reads, giving one row per CDR3 protein. This table has roughly 40,000 distinct CDR3 sequences, approximately 67% appearing once. What was sequenced was sorted CD4+, CD8+, or CD8+CD57+ T cells (not recorded which) from PBMCs. Source of these receptors: a human donor in good health, serving as a control.

In this sample, this clonotype turned up many times. The gene calls are TRBV7-9 and TRBJ2-2; 7 bases are a match to TRBD2. The J segment lost 3 bases and the V segment lost 5 bases, leaving 9 bases of the junction unmatched. This CDR3 is 16 amino acids long. The germline CDR1 and CDR2 sequences are SEHNR and FQNEAQ (reference sequence). The CDR3 here is CASSARVAGYTGELFF. CDR3 coding DNA: TGTGCCAGCAGCGCCCGGGTAGCGGGCTACACCGGGGAGCTGTTTTTT.

The rearrangement links TRBV2 to TRBJ1-6; no clear D. The CDR3 contains 14 residues. Trimming shortened V by 7 bases and J by 5 bases, and 12 bases separated the two germline ends. Germline values: CDR1 SNHLY, CDR2 FYNNEI. CDR3 amino acids: CASTWDPNNSPLHF. The CDR3 nucleotides are TGTGCCAGCACGTGGGATCCGAATAATTCACCCCTCCACTTT.

About this clonotype: Compared with germline, one end of the junction differs, possibly owing to a read error. V gene TRBV29-1 combines with J gene TRBJ1-2, with no clear D. The germline gives CDR1 SQVTM, CDR2 ANQGSEA. CDR3 length equals 9 residues. CDR3 nucleotide sequence: TGCAGCGTTGATCGGGCAAGTGCCTTC. This codes for CSVDRASAF.

J is TRBJ1-4 and V is TRBV7-9; unclear D gene. With 5 bases removed from V and 0 bases from J, the gap between germline ends came to 10 bases. The germline CDR1 and CDR2 sequences are SEHNR and FQNEAQ (reference sequence). This CDR3 comprises 15 residues. CDR3 protein: CASSQGGATNEKLFF. The CDR3 nucleotides are TGTGCCAGCAGCCAAGGTGGTGCAACTAATGAAAAACTGTTTTTT. Combining the CDR3 with reference TRBV7-9 and TRBJ1-4 gives the whole variable domain DTGVSQNPRHKITKRGQNVTFRCDPISEHNRLYWYRQTLGQGPEFLTYFQNEAQLEKSRLLSDRFSAERPKGSFSTLEIQRTEQGDSAMYLCASSQGGATNEKLFFGSGTQLSVL.

This clonotype was seen more than once but under ten times. The chain employs TRBV7-2 and TRBJ2-7; 9 nucleotides align to TRBD1. Germline V gives CDR1 SGHTA, CDR2 FQGNSA. V lost 5 bases and J lost 5; bases outside the gene matches: 10. The CDR3 is 15 amino acids. The CDR3 coding sequence is TGTGCCAGCAGCCTAAGGACAGGGGTTGGGAACGAGCAGTACTTC. This sequence encodes CASSLRTGVGNEQYF.

In regard to this clonotype: One end of the junction varies from germline; a read error may be responsible. The chain recombines TRBV10-2 with TRBJ1-1; D gene unclear. This CDR3 has 11 amino acids. Germline V CDR1 and CDR2: WSHSY, SAAADI. The CDR3, as DNA: TGCGCCAGCATAGGGAACACTGAAGCCCTCTTT. It translates to CASIGNTEALF.

Ten or more counts support this clonotype. This chain connects TRBV5-6 to TRBJ2-3; TRBD2 matches 10 bases. The V gene's germline CDR1 is SGHDT and CDR2 YYEEEE. The length of the CDR3 is 17 residues. The V and J ends lost 3 bases and 6 bases, in that order; junction bases with no gene match: 13. This CDR3 is CASSSRTSGYGSDTQYF. CDR3 bases: TGTGCCAGCAGCTCAAGGACTAGCGGATATGGATCTGATACGCAGTATTTT.

J is TRBJ2-7 and V is TRBV24-1; 11 bases match TRBD1. Germline V gene data show CDR1 as KGHDR and CDR2 as SFDVKD. The CDR3 length is 16 residues. V gave up 5 bases and J gave up 2 bases; unmatched junction bases: 7. CDR3 in amino acids: CATSAWGTGGTYEQYF. CDR3 nucleotides: TGTGCCACCAGTGCCTGGGGGACAGGGGGAACCTACGAGCAGTACTTC.

J is TRBJ1-1 and V is TRBV29-1, with 8 bases fitting TRBD1. The CDR3 length is 14 residues. Germline CDR1 and CDR2: SQVTM and ANQGSEA. V shed 6 bases, J shed 0 bases, and the junction held 6 bases outside the gene matches. CDR3 DNA sequence: TGCAGCGTCGCCCGGGACAGGATGAACACTGAAGCTTTCTTT. This codes for CSVARDRMNTEAFF.

By proportion, this clonotype is medium-sized (0.01 to 0.1%). The chain is built from TRBV20-1 and TRBJ2-3; D perhaps matches TRBD2 (5 bases). V was trimmed by 1 base and J by 0 bases, leaving 5 bases between them. This CDR3 is built from 13 residues. Germline CDR1 DFQATT, CDR2 SNEGSKA (reference sequence). The CDR3 region is CSARGTSTDTQYF. As DNA, the CDR3 is TGCAGTGCTAGAGGGACTAGCACAGATACGCAGTATTTT.

The genes are TRBV19 and TRBJ1-1, with 7 bases lining up with TRBD1. The CDR3 runs to 13 residues. Germline V gives CDR1 LNHDA, CDR2 SQIVND (reference sequence). V shed 4 bases, J shed 1 base, and the junction held 0 bases outside the gene matches. In DNA, the CDR3 is TGTGCCAGTAGTAGGACAGGGAACACTGAAGCTTTCTTT. It specifies CASSRTGNTEAFF.

As to this clonotype: A junction end diverges from the germline sequence, so it may reflect a read error. The genes are TRBV9 and TRBJ2-7; D possibly matches TRBD1 or TRBD2 (5 bases each). Germline CDR1 reads SGDLS; CDR2 reads YYNGEE. The CDR3 loop spans 14 amino acids. Here the CDR3 reads CASSARDESCEQYF. The CDR3 nucleotides are TGTGCCAGCAGCGCCAGGGACGAATCCTGCGAGCAGTACTTC.

This clonotype turned up a few times. V is TRBV7-2 and J is TRBJ1-4; D is uncertain. Germline CDR1 reads SGHTA; CDR2 reads FQGNSA. Trimming pared 2 bases from V and 8 bases from J, leaving 6 bases between. This CDR3 spans 12 amino acids. The CDR3 reads CASSLMGEKLFF. In DNA, the CDR3 is TGTGCCAGCAGCTTAATGGGGGAAAAACTGTTTTTT. Combining the CDR3 with reference TRBV7-2 and TRBJ1-4 gives the whole variable domain GAGVSQSPSNKVTEKGKDVELRCDPISGHTALYWYRQSLGQGLEFLIYFQGNSAPDKSGLPSDRFSAERTGGSVSTLTIQRTQQEDSAVYLCASSLMGEKLFFGSGTQLSVL.

The V gene is TRBV2, the J gene TRBJ2-7; D remains unclear. Germline V gene sequence: CDR1 SNHLY, CDR2 FYNNEI. Trimming took 3 bases from V and 4 from J, leaving 1 base between them. This CDR3 has 10 residues. The CDR3 DNA sequence: TGTGCCAGCAGTGAGTACGAGCAGTACTTC. It translates to CASSEYEQYF.

The rearrangement joins TRBV7-9 to TRBJ2-7; D may be TRBD1 or TRBD2 (5 bases each). The CDR3 is made up of 15 amino acids. Germline CDR1 reads SEHNR; CDR2 reads FQNEAQ (reference sequence). V dropped 5 bases and J dropped 3 bases, with 17 bases sitting between them. The CDR3 sequence is CASSPRGSSFYEQYF. As DNA, the CDR3 is TGTGCCAGCAGCCCGAGGGGCAGCTCCTTCTACGAGCAGTACTTC.

The rearrangement uses TRBV15 and TRBJ1-1; D is perhaps TRBD1 (6 bases). Germline loops: CDR1 LNHNV, CDR2 YYDKDF (reference sequence). The V end lost 2 bases, the J end lost 1 base, and 11 bases lay between the germline ends. The CDR3 runs to 15 residues. CDR3 sequence: CATSRSPGANTEAFF. The CDR3 bases are TGTGCCACCAGCAGAAGCCCAGGGGCGAACACTGAAGCTTTCTTT. Combining the CDR3 with reference TRBV15 and TRBJ1-1 gives the whole variable domain DAMVIQNPRYQVTQFGKPVTLSCSQTLNHNVMYWYQQKSSQAPKLLFHYYDKDFNNEADTPDNFQSRRPNTSFCFLDIRSPGLGDTAMYLCATSRSPGANTEAFFGQGTRLTVV.

This clonotype was seen many times. V is TRBV9 and J is TRBJ2-5; tentatively, D is TRBD2 (6 bases). The ends were cut back, 6 bases at V and 2 bases at J, with 26 bases in the middle. There are 18 residues in the CDR3. Germline-derived CDR1 and CDR2 are SGDLS and YYNGEE. CDR3 in DNA: TGTGCCAGCAACTCCACCCCCCGGGACTCCGTACCACAAGAGACCCAGTACTTC. It yields the protein CASNSTPRDSVPQETQYF.

J is TRBJ2-1 and V is TRBV9; TRBD1 matches 12 bases. Per the germline V gene, CDR1 is SGDLS and CDR2 is YYNGEE. The CDR3 covers 14 residues. The V segment lost 7 bases and the J segment 9 bases; nucleotides outside the gene matches: 8. The CDR3 DNA is TGTGCCAGCGGACCCGGGACAGGGGGCAGTGAGCAGTTCTTC. It encodes CASGPGTGGSEQFF.

This clonotype was found many times. The chain couples TRBV6-1 to TRBJ1-2, with 7 positions matching TRBD1. The germline V gene encodes CDR1 MNHNS and CDR2 SASEGT. The ends lost 5 bases at V and 0 bases at J; junction bases unmatched: 6. The CDR3 sequence is 15 residues long. The CDR3 DNA follows: TGTGCCAGCAGTATCCGGGACAGCTCTAACTATGGCTACACCTTC. Encoded protein: CASSIRDSSNYGYTF.

This clonotype was recorded only once. The V call is TRBV7-6, the J call TRBJ1-6; no clear D. The germline V gene encodes CDR1 SGHVS and CDR2 FNYEAQ. This CDR3 contains 13 residues. V gave up 5 bases and J gave up 8 bases, with 10 bases separating them. DNA of the CDR3: TGTGCCAGCAGCCCTAGGGAGGATTCACCCCTCCACTTT. Translation gives CASSPREDSPLHF.

Only a few counts were recorded for this clonotype. J is TRBJ2-1 and V is TRBV7-9, with a weak D call TRBD2 (5 bases). The germline V gene has CDR1 SEHNR and CDR2 FQNEAQ (reference sequence). This CDR3 has 12 amino acids. Trimming stripped 1 base from V and 9 bases from J, with 7 bases between. CDR3 loop: CASSLESGEQFF. For the CDR3, the DNA is TGTGCCAGCAGCTTAGAAAGCGGTGAGCAGTTCTTC.

The chain uses TRBV7-8 and TRBJ2-6; TRBD1 agrees at 7 bases. The germline V gene has CDR1 SGHVS and CDR2 FQNEAQ. The CDR3 loop spans 16 amino acids. J was trimmed by 7 bases and V by 8 bases; bases with no gene match: 14. Written as DNA, the CDR3 is TGTGCCAGCCCATCGACAGGGTGGCTCGCAGCCAACGTCCTGACTTTC. This sequence encodes CASPSTGWLAANVLTF.

CDR3 loop: CASSMTITEAFF. The CDR3 nucleotides read TGTGCCAGTAGTATGACCATCACTGAAGCTTTCTTT. This chain uses TRBV19 with TRBJ1-1; D is uncertain. Trimming left V 3 bases short and J 4 bases short, with 6 bases between. This CDR3 has 12 residues. CDR1 is LNHDA, CDR2 SQIVND, per germline (reference sequence).

V gene TRBV7-2 combines with J gene TRBJ1-5, with D unclear. The germline V and J ends were trimmed by 1 base and 6 bases, with 13 bases remaining between them. The germline CDR1 and CDR2 sequences are SGHTA and FQGNSA. The CDR3 covers 15 residues. The CDR3 spells CASSLVVGKGQPQHF. The CDR3, as DNA: TGTGCCAGCAGCTTAGTCGTGGGAAAGGGTCAGCCCCAGCATTTT. Full variable domain (rest looked up from reference TRBV7-2 and TRBJ1-5): GAGVSQSPSNKVTEKGKDVELRCDPISGHTALYWYRQSLGQGLEFLIYFQGNSAPDKSGLPSDRFSAERTGGSVSTLTIQRTQQEDSAVYLCASSLVVGKGQPQHFGDGTRLSIL.

The J gene is TRBJ2-7, the V gene TRBV29-1, with TRBD2 matching 9 bases. The V and J ends lost 3 bases and 2 bases, in that order; junction bases with no gene match: 2. This CDR3 has 13 amino acids. Germline values: CDR1 SQVTM, CDR2 ANQGSEA. Here the CDR3 reads CSVELAGTYEQYV. CDR3 DNA sequence: TGCAGCGTTGAGCTAGCGGGGACCTACGAGCAGTACGTC.